This T cell receptor (beta chain) was sequenced in a study of beta chain features in type 1 diabetes. Overall study findings and caveats: Comparison showed that naive, central memory and Treg TCRB repertoires appeared more similar among patients than among healthy donors. Significant though moderate, a shortening of TCRB CDR3s appeared in all four CD4+ subsets of Type 1 diabetes patients.

Purity exceeded 95% in all sorted populations. Isolated RNA was reverse transcribed in full, so expressed TCRB transcripts were sequenced. Libraries were prepared by immunoSEQ multiplex PCR; TCRdb keeps only in-frame clonotypes and omits some of them. This sample has some 150,000 clones, with about an eighth found just once. The CDR3 covers 13 residues. Germline CDR1 SGHTA, CDR2 FQGNSA. The ends were cut back, 6 bases at V and 1 base at J, with 9 bases in the middle. This clone has only a few counts. Its specificity is unknown. The same CDR3 can be traced to other DNA sequences in this sample. The specimen was central memory CD4+ T cells from blood. This receptor was taken from a man between 18 and 29 years old with type 1 diabetes. The chain recombines TRBV7-2 with TRBJ1-1, with unresolved D. This chain's CDR3 is CASSSQANTEAFF. The DNA of the CDR3 is TGTGCCAGCAGTTCTCAAGCGAACACTGAAGCTTTCTTT.